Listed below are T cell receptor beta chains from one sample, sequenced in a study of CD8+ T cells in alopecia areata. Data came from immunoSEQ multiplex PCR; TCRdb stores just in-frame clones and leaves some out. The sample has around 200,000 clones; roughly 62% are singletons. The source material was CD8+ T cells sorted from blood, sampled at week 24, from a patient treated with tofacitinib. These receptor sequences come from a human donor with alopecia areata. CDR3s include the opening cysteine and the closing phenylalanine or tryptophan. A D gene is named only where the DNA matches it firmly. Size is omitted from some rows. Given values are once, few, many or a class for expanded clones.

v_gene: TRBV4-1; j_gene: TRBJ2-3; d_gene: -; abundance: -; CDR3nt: TGCGCCAGCAGCCAAGGCCCAGATACGCAGTATTTT; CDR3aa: CASSQGPDTQYF
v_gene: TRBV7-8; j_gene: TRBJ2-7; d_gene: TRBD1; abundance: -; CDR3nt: TGTGCCAGCAGCCCTCGACAGGGGTGGGACGAGCAGTACTTC; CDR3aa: CASSPRQGWDEQYF
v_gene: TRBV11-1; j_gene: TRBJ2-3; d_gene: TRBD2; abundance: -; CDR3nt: TGTGCCAGTCGGACTAGCGGGGATACGCAGTATTTT; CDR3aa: CASRTSGDTQYF
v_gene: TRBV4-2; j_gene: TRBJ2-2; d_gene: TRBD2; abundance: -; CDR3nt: TGTGCCAGCAGCCAAGTAACGGGGGGGCAGGTCACCGGGGAGCTGTTTTTT; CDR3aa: CASSQVTGGQVTGELFF
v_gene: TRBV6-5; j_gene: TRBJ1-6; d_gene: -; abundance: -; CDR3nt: TGTGCCAGCAGTTACTGGGGCCCCGATAATTCACCCCTCCACTTT; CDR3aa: CASSYWGPDNSPLHF
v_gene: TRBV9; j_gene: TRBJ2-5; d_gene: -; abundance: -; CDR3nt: TGTGCCAGCAGCGTAGGTGGGGGGAAAGAGACCCAGTACTTC; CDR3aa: CASSVGGGKETQYF
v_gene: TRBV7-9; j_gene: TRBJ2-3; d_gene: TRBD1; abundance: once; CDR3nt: TGTGCCAGCAGCTTTTCAGGACAGGGATACACAGATACGCAGTATTTT; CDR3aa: CASSFSGQGYTDTQYF
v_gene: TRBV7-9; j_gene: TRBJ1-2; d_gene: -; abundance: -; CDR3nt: TGTGCCAGCAGCCATGGGACACCGTATGGCTACACCTTC; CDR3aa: CASSHGTPYGYTF
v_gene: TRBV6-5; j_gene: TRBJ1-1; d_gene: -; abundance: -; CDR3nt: TGTGCCAGCAGTTACTCGATTTCTCAGAACACTGAAGCTTTCTTT; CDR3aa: CASSYSISQNTEAFF
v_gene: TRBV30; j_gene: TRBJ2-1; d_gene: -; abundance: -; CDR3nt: TGTGCCTGGAGTTTAGGAGGGGGGCGCAATGAGCAGTTCTTC; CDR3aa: CAWSLGGGRNEQFF
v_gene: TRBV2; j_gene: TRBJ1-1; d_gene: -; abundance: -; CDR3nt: TGTGCCAGCCAGAACCCACGGCCGTTCTTT; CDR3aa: CASQNPRPFF
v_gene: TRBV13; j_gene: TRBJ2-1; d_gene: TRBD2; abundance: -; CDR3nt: TGTGCCAGCAGCTTAGGCCTCGCGGGGGGGCACAATGAGCAGTTCTTC; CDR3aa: CASSLGLAGGHNEQFF
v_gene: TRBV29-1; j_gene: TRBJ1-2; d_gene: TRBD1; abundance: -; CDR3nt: TGCAGCGTTGGTTCTGACAGGGGTTACTATGGCTACACCTTC; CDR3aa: CSVGSDRGYYGYTF
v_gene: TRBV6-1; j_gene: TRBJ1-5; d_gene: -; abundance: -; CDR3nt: TGTGCCAGCAGTCCTGCCGTAAATCAGCCCCAGCATTTT; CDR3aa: CASSPAVNQPQHF
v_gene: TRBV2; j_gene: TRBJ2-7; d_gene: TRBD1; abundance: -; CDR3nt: TGTGCCAGCAGACATTCCGGACAGGGTGCCTACGAGCAGTACTTC; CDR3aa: CASRHSGQGAYEQYF
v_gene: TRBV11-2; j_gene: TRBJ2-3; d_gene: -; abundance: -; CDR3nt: TGTGCCAGCAGCCTAGTAGCCGGGGGTGCAGATACGCAGTATTTT; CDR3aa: CASSLVAGGADTQYF
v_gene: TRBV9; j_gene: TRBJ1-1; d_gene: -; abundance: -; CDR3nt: TGTGCCAGCAGCGTCCAAGCTGTGGGCACTGAAGCTTTCTTT; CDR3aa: CASSVQAVGTEAFF
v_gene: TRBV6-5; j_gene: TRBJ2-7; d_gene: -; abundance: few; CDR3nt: TGTGCCAGCAGTGAACAGGCGGTTGCCGAGCAGTACTTC; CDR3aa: CASSEQAVAEQYF
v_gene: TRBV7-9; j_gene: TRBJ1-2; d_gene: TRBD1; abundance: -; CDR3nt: TGTGCCAGCAGCTCCCAAGACAGGGTACGTGGCTACACCTTC; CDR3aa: CASSSQDRVRGYTF
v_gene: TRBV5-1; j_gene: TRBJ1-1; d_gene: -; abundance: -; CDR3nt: TGCGCCAGCAGGTTCAGGGAGGACGAACAAGCTTTCTTT; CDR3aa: CASRFREDEQAFF
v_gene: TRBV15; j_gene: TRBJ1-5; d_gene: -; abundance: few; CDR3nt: TGTGCCACCAGCCGGGACTTTAGCAATCAGCCCCAGCATTTT; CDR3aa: CATSRDFSNQPQHF
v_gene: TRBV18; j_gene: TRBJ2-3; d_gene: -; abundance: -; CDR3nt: TGTGCCAGCTCACCCGATGGGGATAACACAGATACGCAGTATTTT; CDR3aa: CASSPDGDNTDTQYF